One and the same sample provided the 10 T cell receptor beta chains below, sequenced in a study of T-cell memory formation after mild COVID-19. TCRdb recomputed calls from the 5' RACE reads with MiXCR, one row per CDR3 protein. The table includes about 430,000 distinct CDR3 sequences, 15% to 20% detected once. The sequenced material came from PBMCs or a T cell subset sorted from them (not recorded which). All receptors derive from a man in his late teens or twenties who had mild COVID-19 (a few samples of this study predate the infection). Cell type and time point are not known.

This clonotype was detected only a few times. The chain joins TRBV4-1 to TRBJ2-3; the D is unclear. V lost 5 bases to trimming and J lost 0 bases, with 15 bases between them. This CDR3 has 16 amino acids. Per germline, CDR1 MGHRA and CDR2 YSYEKL. The CDR3 DNA is TGCGCCAGCAGCGAACGCACCACCACAAGCACAGATACGCAGTATTTT. Amino acids: CASSERTTTSTDTQYF.

The CDR3 loop reads CATQAGTAATGELFF. In nucleotides, the CDR3 is TGCGCCACCCAAGCGGGGACCGCGGCCACCGGGGAGCTGTTTTTT. The rearrangement joins TRBV5-1 to TRBJ2-2; TRBD2 aligns across 7 bases. Looked up from germline, CDR1 is SGHRS and CDR2 is YFSETQ. The J segment lost 4 bases and the V segment lost 9 bases, leaving 12 bases of the junction unmatched. The CDR3 contains 15 residues.

CDR3 sequence reads: CAISELDRGNTIYF. The CDR3 DNA reads TGTGCCATCAGTGAATTGGACAGGGGAAACACCATATATTTT. The chain links TRBV10-3 to TRBJ1-3; TRBD1 matches 7 bases. Looked up from germline, CDR1 is ENHRY and CDR2 is SYGVKD. The CDR3 loop spans 14 amino acids. Trimming cost V 3 bases and J 4 bases; bases outside gene matches: 3.

The chain carries TRBV4-3 and TRBJ2-7, with D possibly being TRBD1 or TRBD2 (5 bases each). V lost 4 bases and J 5 bases, leaving 15 bases between the germline ends. This CDR3 has 14 amino acids. The V gene's germline CDR1 is LGHNA and CDR2 YSLEER. In nucleotides, the CDR3 is TGCGCCAGCAGCCCGGGACCGGGTATCCACGAGCAGTACTTC. Translation: CASSPGPGIHEQYF.

The chain joins TRBV20-1 to TRBJ2-1; TRBD2 aligns across 8 bases. The CDR3 sequence is 13 residues long. The V gene end was trimmed by 6 bases and the J gene end by 6 bases; junction bases not matched to a gene: 7. Per the germline V gene, CDR1 is DFQATT and CDR2 is SNEGSKA (reference sequence). The CDR3 coding sequence is TGCAGTGCCCCGGGGGCGGGGGGCAATGAGCAGTTCTTC. Amino acids: CSAPGAGGNEQFF.

The count of this clonotype is one. This chain links TRBV6-2 or TRBV6-3 with TRBJ2-7, with 7 bases lining up with TRBD2. The CDR3 runs 13 residues. CDR1 is MNHEY and CDR2 is SVGEGT in the germline V gene. The junction had 4 bases not matched to a gene; V was cut back by 6 bases and J by 2 bases. The CDR3 sequence: CASRTGTTYEQYV. CDR3 sequence (DNA): TGTGCCAGCAGAACCGGGACTACCTACGAGCAGTACGTC.

V and J are TRBV7-2 and TRBJ2-4; the D gene is possibly TRBD1 (6 bases). Trimming left V 2 bases short and J 5 bases short, with 10 bases between. Germline lookup yields CDR1 SGHTA and CDR2 FQGNSA. This CDR3 spans 14 amino acids. CDR3 loop: CASSLSGAQNIQYF. The DNA of the CDR3 is TGTGCCAGCAGCTTATCAGGGGCCCAAAACATTCAGTACTTC.

The V and J genes are TRBV4-2 and TRBJ2-4; D possibly uses TRBD1 or TRBD2 (5 bases each). Germline CDR1 reads LGHNA; CDR2 reads YNFKEQ. The V end was cut by 1 base, the J end by 2 bases, with 15 bases between. CDR3 length: 17 residues. CDR3 region: CASSQVVARGPKNIQYF. CDR3 nucleotide sequence: TGTGCCAGCAGCCAAGTCGTAGCTCGGGGCCCCAAAAACATTCAGTACTTC.

This chain uses TRBV11-2 with TRBJ1-3, with D unclear. Germline loops: CDR1 SGHAT, CDR2 FQNNGV. This CDR3 region has 13 residues. V lost 4 bases to trimming and J lost 8 bases, with 12 bases between them. CDR3 sequence: CASSSALWDTIYF. The CDR3 DNA reads as TGTGCCAGCAGCTCAGCCTTGTGGGACACCATATATTTT.

This clonotype turned up a few times. This chain connects TRBV4-2 to TRBJ2-5; 8 bases match TRBD2. V lost 0 bases and J lost 2; bases outside the gene matches: 11. Per the germline V gene, CDR1 is LGHNA and CDR2 is YNFKEQ. The CDR3 contains 18 residues. Here the CDR3 reads CASSQDPGSGGYQETQYF. For the CDR3, the DNA is TGTGCCAGCAGCCAAGATCCCGGGAGCGGGGGTTATCAAGAGACCCAGTACTTC.